This T cell receptor beta chain was found in a study of cytomegalovirus exposure and HLA in healthy donors. This clone was counted a few times. Its antigen remains unknown. CDR3 length: 16 residues. Germline lookup yields CDR1 MGHRA and CDR2 YSYEKL. The V end lost 0 bases, the J end lost 8 bases, and 16 bases lay between the germline ends. Findings of the study overall: Later analysis showed most CMV-associated TCR beta chains appearing HLA-restricted. In vitro, three CMV-associated chains proved specific for CMV antigens. Later analysis identified several of the most significant clusters that appeared linked to common viral pathogens.

This PCR relied on a set of 60 Vbeta primers and 13 Jbeta primers. TCRdb's table, derived via immunoSEQ multiplex PCR, lists solely in-frame clones and lacks some. The sample includes around 90,000 clones, about nine tenths seen only once; the top ten take 8% to 10%. The origin of this receptor is a man under 40 in good health and CMV-seropositive. The material sequenced was PBMCs. V is TRBV4-1 and J is TRBJ1-4, with D tentatively TRBD1 (5 bases). CDR3 nucleotide sequence: TGCGCCAGCAGCCAAGAAGGGAGGGGTAATGGAGAAAAACTGTTTTTT. This codes for CASSQEGRGNGEKLFF.